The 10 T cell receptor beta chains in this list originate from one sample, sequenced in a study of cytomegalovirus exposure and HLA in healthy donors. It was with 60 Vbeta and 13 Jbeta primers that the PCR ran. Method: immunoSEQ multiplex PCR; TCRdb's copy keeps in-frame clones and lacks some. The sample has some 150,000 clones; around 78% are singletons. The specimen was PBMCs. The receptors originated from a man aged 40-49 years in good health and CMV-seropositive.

The CDR3 sequence is CASSVSGFGANVLTF. The CDR3 DNA follows: TGTGCCAGCAGCGTTTCGGGGTTCGGGGCCAACGTCCTGACTTTC. The J gene is TRBJ2-6, the V gene TRBV9; D possibly corresponds to TRBD2 (5 bases). The germline V gene encodes CDR1 SGDLS and CDR2 YYNGEE. Trimming left V 2 bases short and J 4 bases short, with 10 bases between. CDR3 length: 15 residues.

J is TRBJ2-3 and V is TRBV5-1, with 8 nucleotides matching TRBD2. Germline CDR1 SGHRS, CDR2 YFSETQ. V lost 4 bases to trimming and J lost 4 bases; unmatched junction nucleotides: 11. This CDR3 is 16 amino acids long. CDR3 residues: CASSPVGAGVADTQYF. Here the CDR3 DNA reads TGCGCCAGCAGCCCGGTCGGAGCGGGAGTTGCAGATACGCAGTATTTT. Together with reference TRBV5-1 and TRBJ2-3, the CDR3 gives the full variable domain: KAGVTQTPRYLIKTRGQQVTLSCSPISGHRSVSWYQQTPGQGLQFLFEYFSETQRNKGNFPGRFSGRQFSNSRSEMNVSTLELGDSALYLCASSPVGAGVADTQYFGPGTRLTVL.

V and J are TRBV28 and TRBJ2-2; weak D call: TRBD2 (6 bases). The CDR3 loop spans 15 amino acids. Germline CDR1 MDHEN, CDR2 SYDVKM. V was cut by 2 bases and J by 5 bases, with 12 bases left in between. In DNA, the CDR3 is TGTGCCAGCAGTTTAGGTGGACGGGAGACCGGGGAGCTGTTTTTT. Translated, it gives CASSLGGRETGELFF.

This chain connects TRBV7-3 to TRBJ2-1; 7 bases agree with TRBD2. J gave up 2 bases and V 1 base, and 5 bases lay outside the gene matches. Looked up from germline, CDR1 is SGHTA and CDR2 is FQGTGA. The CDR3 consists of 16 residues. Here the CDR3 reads CASSLSGRATYNEQFF. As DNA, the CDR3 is TGTGCCAGCAGCTTAAGTGGGAGGGCCACCTACAATGAGCAGTTCTTC. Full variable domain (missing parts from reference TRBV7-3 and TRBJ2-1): GAGVSQTPSNKVTEKGKYVELRCDPISGHTALYWYRQSLGQGPEFLIYFQGTGAADDSGLPNDRFFAVRPEGSVSTLKIQRTERGDSAVYLCASSLSGRATYNEQFFGPGTRLTVL.

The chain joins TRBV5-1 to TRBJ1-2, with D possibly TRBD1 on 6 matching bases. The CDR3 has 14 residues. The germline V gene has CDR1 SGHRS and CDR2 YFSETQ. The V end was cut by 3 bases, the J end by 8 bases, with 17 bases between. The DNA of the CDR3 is TGCGCCAGCAGCTCAAAGCTGGACAGAGAAGGCTACACCTTC. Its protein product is CASSSKLDREGYTF.

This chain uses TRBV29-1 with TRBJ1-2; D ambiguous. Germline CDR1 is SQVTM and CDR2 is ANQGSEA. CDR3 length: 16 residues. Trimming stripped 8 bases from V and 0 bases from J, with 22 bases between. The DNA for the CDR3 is TGCAGCATTGCCTCCGGGGTCAGCCCAACTAACTATGGCTACACCTTC. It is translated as CSIASGVSPTNYGYTF.

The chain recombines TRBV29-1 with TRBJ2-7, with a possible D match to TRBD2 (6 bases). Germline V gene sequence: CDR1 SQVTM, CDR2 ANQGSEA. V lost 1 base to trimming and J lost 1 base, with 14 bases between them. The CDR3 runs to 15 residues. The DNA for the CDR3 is TGCAGCGTTGAAGGCCCCGACCGGGGGTCCTACGAGCAGTACTTC. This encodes CSVEGPDRGSYEQYF.

The CDR3 region is CASSSEGRGGNEKLFF. The CDR3 bases are TGTGCCAGCAGTTCGGAGGGGAGGGGAGGAAATGAAAAACTGTTTTTT. This chain uses TRBV28 with TRBJ1-4; weak D call: TRBD1 (5 bases). The germline V gene encodes CDR1 MDHEN and CDR2 SYDVKM. Between the trimmed V and J ends, which lost 4 bases and 5 bases, there was a span of 17 bases. The CDR3 runs to 16 residues.

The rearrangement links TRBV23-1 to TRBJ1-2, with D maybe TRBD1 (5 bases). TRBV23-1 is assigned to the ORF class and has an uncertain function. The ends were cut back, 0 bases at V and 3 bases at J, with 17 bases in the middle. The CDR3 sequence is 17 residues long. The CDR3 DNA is TGCGCCAGCAGTCAATCGCTAGGGGCAAGTTCTGACTATGGCTACACCTTC. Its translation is CASSQSLGASSDYGYTF.

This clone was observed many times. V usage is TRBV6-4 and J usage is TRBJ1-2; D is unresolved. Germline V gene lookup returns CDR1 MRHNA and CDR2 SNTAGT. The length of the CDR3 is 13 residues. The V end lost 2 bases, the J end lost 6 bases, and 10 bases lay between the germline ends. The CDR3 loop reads CASSDLHGNGYTF. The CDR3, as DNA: TGTGCCAGCAGTGACCTACACGGGAATGGCTACACCTTC.